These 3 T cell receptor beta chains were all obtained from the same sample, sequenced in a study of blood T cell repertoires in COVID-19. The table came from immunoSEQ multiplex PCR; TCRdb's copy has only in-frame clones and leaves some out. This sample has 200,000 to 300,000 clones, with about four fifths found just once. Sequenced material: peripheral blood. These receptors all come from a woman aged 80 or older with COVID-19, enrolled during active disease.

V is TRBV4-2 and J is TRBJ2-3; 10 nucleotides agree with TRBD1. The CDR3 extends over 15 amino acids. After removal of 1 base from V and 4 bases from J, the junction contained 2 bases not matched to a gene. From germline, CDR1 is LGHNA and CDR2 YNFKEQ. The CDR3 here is CASSQGQGASDTQYF. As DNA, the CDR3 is TGTGCCAGCAGCCAAGGACAGGGGGCATCAGATACGCAGTATTTT.

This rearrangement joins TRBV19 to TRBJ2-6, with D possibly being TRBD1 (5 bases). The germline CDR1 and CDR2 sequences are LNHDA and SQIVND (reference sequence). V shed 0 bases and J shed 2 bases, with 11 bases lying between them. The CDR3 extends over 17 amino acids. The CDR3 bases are TGTGCCAGTAGTATAGACTGGCAGGGCGCTGGGGCCAACGTCCTGACTTTC. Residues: CASSIDWQGAGANVLTF.

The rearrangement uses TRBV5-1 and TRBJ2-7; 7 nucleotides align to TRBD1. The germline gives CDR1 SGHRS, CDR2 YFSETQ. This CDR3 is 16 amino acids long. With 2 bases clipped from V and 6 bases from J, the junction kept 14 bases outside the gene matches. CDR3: CASSLGGQVPLREQYF. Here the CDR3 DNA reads TGCGCCAGCAGCTTAGGTGGACAGGTTCCTTTGCGCGAGCAGTACTTC.